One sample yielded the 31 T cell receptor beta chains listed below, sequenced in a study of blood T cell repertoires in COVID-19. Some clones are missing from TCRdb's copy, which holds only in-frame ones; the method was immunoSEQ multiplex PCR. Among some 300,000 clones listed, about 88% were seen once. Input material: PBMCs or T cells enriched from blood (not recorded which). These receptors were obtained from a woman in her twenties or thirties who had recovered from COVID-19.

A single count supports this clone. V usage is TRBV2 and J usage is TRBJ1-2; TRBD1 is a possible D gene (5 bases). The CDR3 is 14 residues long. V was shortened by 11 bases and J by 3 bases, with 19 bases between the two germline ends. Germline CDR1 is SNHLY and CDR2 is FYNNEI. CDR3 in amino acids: CAGHGGVRDYGYTF. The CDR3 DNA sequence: TGTGCCGGACACGGCGGGGTTAGAGACTATGGCTACACCTTC.

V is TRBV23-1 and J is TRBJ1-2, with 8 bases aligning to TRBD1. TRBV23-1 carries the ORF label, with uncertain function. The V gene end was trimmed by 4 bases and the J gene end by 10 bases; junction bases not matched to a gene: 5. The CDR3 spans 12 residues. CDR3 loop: CASSRTGGPYTF. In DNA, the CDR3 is TGCGCCAGCAGTCGTACAGGGGGACCCTACACCTTC.

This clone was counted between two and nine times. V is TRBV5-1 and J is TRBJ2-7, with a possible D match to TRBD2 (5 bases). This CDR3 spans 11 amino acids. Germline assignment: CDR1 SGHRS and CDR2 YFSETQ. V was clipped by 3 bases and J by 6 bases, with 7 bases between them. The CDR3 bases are TGCGCCAGCAGCTCTACTAGCGAGCAGTACTTC. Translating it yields CASSSTSEQYF.

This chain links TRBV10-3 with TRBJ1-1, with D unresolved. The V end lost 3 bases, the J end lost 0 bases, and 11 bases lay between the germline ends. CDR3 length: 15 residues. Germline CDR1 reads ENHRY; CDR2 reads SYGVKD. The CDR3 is CAISDTVNLNTEAFF. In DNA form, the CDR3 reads TGTGCCATCAGTGATACGGTAAACTTGAACACTGAAGCTTTCTTT.

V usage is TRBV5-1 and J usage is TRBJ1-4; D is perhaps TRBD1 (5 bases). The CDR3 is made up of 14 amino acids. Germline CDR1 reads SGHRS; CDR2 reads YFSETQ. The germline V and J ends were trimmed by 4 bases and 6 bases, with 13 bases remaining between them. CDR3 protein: CASSQGAGDEKLFF. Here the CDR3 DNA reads TGCGCCAGCAGCCAAGGGGCGGGGGATGAAAAACTGTTTTTT.

The CDR3 here is CASSEETAYGYTF. The CDR3 region has the DNA TGTGCCAGCAGTGAAGAGACAGCCTATGGCTACACCTTC. The chain uses TRBV6-1 and TRBJ1-2, with D perhaps TRBD1 (5 bases). V lost 1 base and J 4 bases, leaving 7 bases between the germline ends. CDR1 is MNHNS, CDR2 SASEGT, per germline. There are 13 residues in the CDR3.

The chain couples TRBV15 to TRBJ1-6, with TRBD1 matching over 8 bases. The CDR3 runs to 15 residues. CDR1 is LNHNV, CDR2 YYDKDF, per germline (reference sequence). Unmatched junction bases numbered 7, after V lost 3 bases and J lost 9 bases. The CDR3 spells CATSRDGQGGSPLHF. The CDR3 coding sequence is TGTGCCACCAGCAGGGATGGACAGGGCGGTTCACCCCTCCACTTT.

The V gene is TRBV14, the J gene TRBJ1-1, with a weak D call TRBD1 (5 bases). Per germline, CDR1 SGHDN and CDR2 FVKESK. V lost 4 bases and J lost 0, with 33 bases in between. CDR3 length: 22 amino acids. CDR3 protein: CASSPQIGAPGMIGGMNTEAFF. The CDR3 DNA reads TGTGCCAGCAGCCCCCAAATTGGGGCCCCGGGAATGATCGGGGGAATGAACACTGAAGCTTTCTTT.

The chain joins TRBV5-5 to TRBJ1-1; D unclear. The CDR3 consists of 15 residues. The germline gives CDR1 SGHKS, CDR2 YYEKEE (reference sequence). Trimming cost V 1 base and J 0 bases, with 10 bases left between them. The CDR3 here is CASSLRPDMNTEAFF. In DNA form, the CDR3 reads TGTGCCAGCAGCTTGCGCCCAGATATGAACACTGAAGCTTTCTTT.

CDR3 sequence (DNA): TGTGCCAGCAGCTCTGAGTGGCGGACAGAGAAAAATCAGCCCCAGCATTTT. Protein sequence: CASSSEWRTEKNQPQHF. The chain carries TRBV5-6 and TRBJ1-5; perhaps TRBD1 as D (6 bases). The CDR3 covers 17 residues. V was clipped by 3 bases and J by 4 bases, with 20 bases between them. Germline-derived CDR1 and CDR2 are SGHDT and YYEEEE.

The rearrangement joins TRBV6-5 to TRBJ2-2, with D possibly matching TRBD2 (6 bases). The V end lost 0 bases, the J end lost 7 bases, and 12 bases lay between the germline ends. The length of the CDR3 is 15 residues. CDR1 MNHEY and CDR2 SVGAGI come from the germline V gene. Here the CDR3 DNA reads TGTGCCAGCAGTTACTCGAACGGGGGTGGCGGGGAGCTGTTTTTT. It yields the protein CASSYSNGGGGELFF.

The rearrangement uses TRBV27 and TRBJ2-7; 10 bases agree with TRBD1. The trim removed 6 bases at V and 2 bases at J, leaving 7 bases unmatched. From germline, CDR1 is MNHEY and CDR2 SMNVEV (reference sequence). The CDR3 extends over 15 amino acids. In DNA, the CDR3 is TGTGCCAGCAGCCTTTGGGGACAGGGGCCCTACGAGCAGTACTTC. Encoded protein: CASSLWGQGPYEQYF.

The CDR3 DNA is TGCACCAGCCCCTCCAGGGAAGGGTTTTATAGCAATCAGCCCCAGCATTTT. Its translation: CTSPSREGFYSNQPQHF. The gene calls are TRBV1 and TRBJ1-5; the table names TRBD1, a call not compared with the DNA. TRBV1 is annotated as a pseudogene. This CDR3 contains 17 residues.

The CDR3: CASSFPGVLTYEQYF. The CDR3 DNA reads as TGTGCCAGCAGTTTCCCAGGGGTCCTTACCTACGAGCAGTACTTC. The chain joins TRBV28 to TRBJ2-7, with D possibly matching TRBD1 (6 bases). The CDR3 runs to 15 residues. Per germline, CDR1 MDHEN and CDR2 SYDVKM. Trimming removed 3 bases from V and 2 bases from J, with 14 bases in between. Full variable domain (missing parts from reference TRBV28 and TRBJ2-7): DVKVTQSSRYLVKRTGEKVFLECVQDMDHENMFWYRQDPGLGLRLIYFSYDVKMKEKGDIPEGYSVSREKKERFSLILESASTNQTSMYLCASSFPGVLTYEQYFGPGTRLTVT.

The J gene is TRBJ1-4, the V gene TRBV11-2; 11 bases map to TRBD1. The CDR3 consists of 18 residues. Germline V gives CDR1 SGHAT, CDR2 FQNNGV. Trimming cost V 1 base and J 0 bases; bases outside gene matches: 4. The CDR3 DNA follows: TGTGCCAGCAGCTTAGGGGACAGGGGGTATGCAACTAATGAAAAACTGTTTTTT. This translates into CASSLGDRGYATNEKLFF.

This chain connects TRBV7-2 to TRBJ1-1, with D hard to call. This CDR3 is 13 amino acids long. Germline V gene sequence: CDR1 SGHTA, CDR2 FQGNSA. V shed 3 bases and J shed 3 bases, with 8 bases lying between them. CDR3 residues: CASSFSGDTEAFF. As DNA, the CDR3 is TGTGCCAGCAGCTTTTCTGGAGACACTGAAGCTTTCTTT.

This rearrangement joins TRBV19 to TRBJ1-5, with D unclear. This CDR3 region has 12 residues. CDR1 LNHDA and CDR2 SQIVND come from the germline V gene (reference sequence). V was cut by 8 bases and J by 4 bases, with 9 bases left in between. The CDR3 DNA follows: TGTGCCAGTGCCCCGAGGAATCAGCCCCAGCATTTT. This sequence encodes CASAPRNQPQHF.

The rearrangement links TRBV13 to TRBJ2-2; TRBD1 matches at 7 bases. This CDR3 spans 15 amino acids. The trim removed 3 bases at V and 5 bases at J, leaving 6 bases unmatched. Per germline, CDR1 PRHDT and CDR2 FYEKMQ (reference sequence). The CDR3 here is CASSLRGGGTGELFF. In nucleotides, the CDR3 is TGTGCCAGCAGCTTGAGAGGGGGCGGGACCGGGGAGCTGTTTTTT.

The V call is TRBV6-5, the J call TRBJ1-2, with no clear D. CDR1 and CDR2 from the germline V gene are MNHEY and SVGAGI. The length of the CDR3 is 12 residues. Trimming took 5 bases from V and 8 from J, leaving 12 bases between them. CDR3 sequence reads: CASSTGREGYTF. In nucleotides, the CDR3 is TGTGCCAGCAGTACGGGTCGGGAAGGCTACACCTTC.

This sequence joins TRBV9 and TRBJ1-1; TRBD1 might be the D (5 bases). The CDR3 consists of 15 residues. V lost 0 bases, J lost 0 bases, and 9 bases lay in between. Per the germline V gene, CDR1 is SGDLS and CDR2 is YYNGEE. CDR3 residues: CASSVGNRMNTEAFF. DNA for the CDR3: TGTGCCAGCAGCGTAGGAAACAGGATGAACACTGAAGCTTTCTTT.

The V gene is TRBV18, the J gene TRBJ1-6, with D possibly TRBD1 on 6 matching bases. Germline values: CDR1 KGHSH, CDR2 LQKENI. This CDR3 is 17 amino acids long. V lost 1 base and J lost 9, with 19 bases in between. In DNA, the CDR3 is TGTGCCAGCTCACCACAACTCGGACAGTTTGGGGGTTCACCCCTCCACTTT. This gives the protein CASSPQLGQFGGSPLHF.

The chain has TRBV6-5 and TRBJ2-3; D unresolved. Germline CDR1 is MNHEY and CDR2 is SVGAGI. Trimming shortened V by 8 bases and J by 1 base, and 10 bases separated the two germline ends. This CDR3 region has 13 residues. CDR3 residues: CASRVDRTDTQYF. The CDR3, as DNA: TGTGCCAGCCGGGTTGATCGCACAGATACGCAGTATTTT.

The CDR3 protein is CASRDRGTGNTIYF. The CDR3 region has the DNA TGTGCCAGTAGGGACAGGGGAACTGGAAACACCATATATTTT. The chain carries TRBV2 and TRBJ1-3; 10 bases match TRBD1. V shed 9 bases, J shed 2 bases, and the junction held 4 bases outside the gene matches. In germline, CDR1 is SNHLY, CDR2 FYNNEI. The CDR3 extends over 14 amino acids.

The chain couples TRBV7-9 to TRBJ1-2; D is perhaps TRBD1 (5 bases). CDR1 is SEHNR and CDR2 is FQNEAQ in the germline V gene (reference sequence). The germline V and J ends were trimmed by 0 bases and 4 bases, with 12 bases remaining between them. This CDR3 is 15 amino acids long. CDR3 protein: CASSLASPGRYGYTF. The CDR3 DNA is TGTGCCAGCAGCTTAGCCTCCCCAGGGCGCTATGGCTACACCTTC. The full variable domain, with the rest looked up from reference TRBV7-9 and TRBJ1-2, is DTGVSQNPRHKITKRGQNVTFRCDPISEHNRLYWYRQTLGQGPEFLTYFQNEAQLEKSRLLSDRFSAERPKGSFSTLEIQRTEQGDSAMYLCASSLASPGRYGYTFGSGTRLTVV.

CDR3 protein: CASSQSTLRDKTMVRTF. As DNA, the CDR3 is TGCGCCAGCAGCCAATCGACCCTCCGGGACAAAACTATGGTGAGGACCTTC. The chain couples TRBV5-1 to TRBJ1-2; D perhaps matches TRBD1 (6 bases). V was cut by 4 bases and J by 14 bases, with 33 bases left in between. The germline CDR1 and CDR2 sequences are SGHRS and YFSETQ. The CDR3 contains 17 residues. Supplemented by reference TRBV5-1 and TRBJ1-2, the full variable domain reads KAGVTQTPRYLIKTRGQQVTLSCSPISGHRSVSWYQQTPGQGLQFLFEYFSETQRNKGNFPGRFSGRQFSNSRSEMNVSTLELGDSALYLCASSQSTLRDKTMVRTFGSGTRLTVV.

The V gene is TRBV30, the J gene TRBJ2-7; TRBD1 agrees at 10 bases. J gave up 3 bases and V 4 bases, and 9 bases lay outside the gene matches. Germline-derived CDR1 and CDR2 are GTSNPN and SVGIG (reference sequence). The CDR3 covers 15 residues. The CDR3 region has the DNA TGTGCCTGGACCATGAAAGGGACAGGGGTCTACGAGCAGTACTTC. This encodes CAWTMKGTGVYEQYF.

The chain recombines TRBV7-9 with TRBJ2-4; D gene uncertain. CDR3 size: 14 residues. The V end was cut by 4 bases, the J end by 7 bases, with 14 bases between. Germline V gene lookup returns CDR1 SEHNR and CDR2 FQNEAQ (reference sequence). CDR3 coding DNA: TGTGCCAGCAGCTCGGCCCCCACTACCAACATTCAGTACTTC. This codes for CASSSAPTTNIQYF.

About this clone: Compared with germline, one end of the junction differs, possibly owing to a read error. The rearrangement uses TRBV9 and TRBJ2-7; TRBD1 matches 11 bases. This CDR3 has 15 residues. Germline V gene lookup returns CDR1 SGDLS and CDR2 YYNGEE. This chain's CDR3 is CASSAGDRGIPAPHF. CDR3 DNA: TGTGCCAGCAGCGCAGGGGACAGGGGGATTCCAGCCCCGCACTTC.

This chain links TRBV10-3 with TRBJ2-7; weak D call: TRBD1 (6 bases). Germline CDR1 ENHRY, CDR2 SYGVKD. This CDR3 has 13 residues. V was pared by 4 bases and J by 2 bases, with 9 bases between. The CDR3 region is CAISAGQPYEQYF. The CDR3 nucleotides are TGTGCCATCAGTGCGGGACAACCCTACGAGCAGTACTTC.

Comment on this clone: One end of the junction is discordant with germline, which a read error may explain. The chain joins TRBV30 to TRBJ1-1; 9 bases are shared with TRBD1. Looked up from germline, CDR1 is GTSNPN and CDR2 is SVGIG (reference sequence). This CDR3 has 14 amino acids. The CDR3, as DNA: TGTGCCTGGAGCTCCGGGACAGGGTACGTGATAATGGGCTTT. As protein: CAWSSGTGYVIMGF.

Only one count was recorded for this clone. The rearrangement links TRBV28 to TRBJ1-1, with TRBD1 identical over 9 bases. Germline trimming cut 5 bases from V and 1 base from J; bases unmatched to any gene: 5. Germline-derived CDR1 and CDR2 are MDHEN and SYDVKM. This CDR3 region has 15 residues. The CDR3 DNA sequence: TGTGCCAGCAGTCGACAGACAGGGGGGAACACTGAAGCTTTCTTT. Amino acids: CASSRQTGGNTEAFF.